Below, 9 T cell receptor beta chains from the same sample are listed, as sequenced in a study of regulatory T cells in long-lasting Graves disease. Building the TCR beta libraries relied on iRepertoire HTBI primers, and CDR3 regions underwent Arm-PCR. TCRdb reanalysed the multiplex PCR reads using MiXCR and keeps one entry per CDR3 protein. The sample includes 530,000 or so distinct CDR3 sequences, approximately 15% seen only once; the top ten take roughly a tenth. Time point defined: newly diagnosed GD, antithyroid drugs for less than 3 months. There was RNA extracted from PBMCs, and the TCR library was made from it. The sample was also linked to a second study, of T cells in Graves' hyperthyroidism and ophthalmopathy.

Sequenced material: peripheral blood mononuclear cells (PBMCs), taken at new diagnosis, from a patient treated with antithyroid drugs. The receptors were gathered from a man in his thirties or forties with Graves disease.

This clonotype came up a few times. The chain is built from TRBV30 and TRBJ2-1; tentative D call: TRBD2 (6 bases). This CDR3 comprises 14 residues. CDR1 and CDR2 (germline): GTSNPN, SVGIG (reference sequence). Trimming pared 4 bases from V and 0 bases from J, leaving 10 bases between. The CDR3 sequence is CAWNVGGSYNEQFF. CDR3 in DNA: TGTGCCTGGAACGTGGGAGGCTCCTACAATGAGCAGTTCTTC.

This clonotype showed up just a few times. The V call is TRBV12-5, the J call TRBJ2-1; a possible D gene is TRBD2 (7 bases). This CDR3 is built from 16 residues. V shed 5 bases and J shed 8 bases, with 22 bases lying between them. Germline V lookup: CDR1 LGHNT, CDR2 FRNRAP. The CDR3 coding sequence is TGTGCTAGTGGTCTAGGACTAGGGGGAGTTAAGGATGAGCAGTTCTTC. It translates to CASGLGLGGVKDEQFF.

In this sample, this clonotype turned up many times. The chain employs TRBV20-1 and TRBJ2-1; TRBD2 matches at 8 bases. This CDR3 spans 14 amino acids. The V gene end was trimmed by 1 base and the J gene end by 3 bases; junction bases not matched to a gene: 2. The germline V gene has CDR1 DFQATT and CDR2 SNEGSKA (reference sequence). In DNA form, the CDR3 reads TGCAGTGCTAGAGCGGGAGGGGTCTACAATGAGCAGTTCTTC. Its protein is CSARAGGVYNEQFF.

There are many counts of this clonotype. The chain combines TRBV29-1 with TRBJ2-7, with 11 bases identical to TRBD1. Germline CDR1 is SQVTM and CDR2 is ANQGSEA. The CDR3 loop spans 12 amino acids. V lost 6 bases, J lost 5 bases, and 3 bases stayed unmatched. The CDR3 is CSVGQGGDEQYF. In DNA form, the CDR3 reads TGCAGCGTGGGACAGGGGGGAGACGAGCAGTACTTC.

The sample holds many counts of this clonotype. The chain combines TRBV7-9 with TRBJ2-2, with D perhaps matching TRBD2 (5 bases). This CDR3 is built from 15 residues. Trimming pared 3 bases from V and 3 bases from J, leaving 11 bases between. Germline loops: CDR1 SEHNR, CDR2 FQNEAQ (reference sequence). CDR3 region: CASSFTGKDTGELFF. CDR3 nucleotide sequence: TGTGCCAGCAGCTTTACCGGGAAGGACACCGGGGAGCTGTTTTTT.

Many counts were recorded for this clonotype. The CDR3 sequence is CASSEAWAGVSEAFF. The CDR3 DNA reads TGTGCCAGCAGTGAAGCGTGGGCAGGGGTTTCTGAAGCTTTCTTT. The gene calls are TRBV2 and TRBJ1-1, with D perhaps TRBD1 (6 bases). Trimming took off 0 bases at V and 6 bases at J, with 14 bases between the two ends. The CDR3 runs 15 residues. The V gene's germline CDR1 is SNHLY and CDR2 FYNNEI. The whole variable domain, filled in from reference TRBV2 and TRBJ1-1, reads EPEVTQTPSHQVTQMGQEVILRCVPISNHLYFYWYRQILGQKVEFLVSFYNNEISEKSEIFDDQFSVERPDGSNFTLKIRSTKLEDSAMYFCASSEAWAGVSEAFFGQGTRLTVV.

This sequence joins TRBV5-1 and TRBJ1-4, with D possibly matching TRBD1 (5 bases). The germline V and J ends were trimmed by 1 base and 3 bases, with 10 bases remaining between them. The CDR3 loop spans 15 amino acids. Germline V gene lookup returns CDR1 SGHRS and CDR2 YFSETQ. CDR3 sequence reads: CASSLIQGSNEKLFF. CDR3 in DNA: TGCGCCAGCAGCTTGATTCAGGGCTCTAATGAAAAACTGTTTTTT.

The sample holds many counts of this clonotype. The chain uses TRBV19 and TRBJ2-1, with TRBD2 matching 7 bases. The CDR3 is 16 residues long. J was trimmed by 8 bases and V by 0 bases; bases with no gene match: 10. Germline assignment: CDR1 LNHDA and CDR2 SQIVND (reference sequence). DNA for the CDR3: TGTGCCAGTAGTATAGAGGGCGGGAGCGCCTGGGATGAGCAGTTCTTC. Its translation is CASSIEGGSAWDEQFF.

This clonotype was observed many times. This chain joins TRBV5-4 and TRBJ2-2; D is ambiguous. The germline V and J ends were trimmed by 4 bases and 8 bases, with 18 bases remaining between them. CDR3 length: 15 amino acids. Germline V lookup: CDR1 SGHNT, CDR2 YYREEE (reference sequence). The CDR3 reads CASSPSTSDVGELFF. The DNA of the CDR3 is TGTGCCAGCAGCCCCTCGACATCGGACGTGGGGGAGCTGTTTTTT.